This is a list of T cell receptor beta chains from one sample in a study of blood T cells in healthy people across ages. TCRdb used MiXCR to reprocess the 5' RACE reads, holding one entry per CDR3 protein. The sample has 2 million or so distinct CDR3 sequences; roughly 52% are singletons. Sequencing used blood. The receptor source for this set is a woman aged 40 to 49 in good health. The CDR3 runs from the conserved cysteine through the conserved F or W. The D gene is left open where the match is weak. Not all rows give a size; the values are once, few, many and, for expanded clones, a class.

>TRBJ2-4|TRBV4-2|few|TRBD1
CASSQLGTGSSNIQYF
TGTGCCAGCAGCCAACTAGGGACAGGGAGTAGTAACATTCAGTACTTC
>TRBJ2-1|TRBV15|-|TRBD2
CATRSGGQDNEQFF
TGTGCCACCAGAAGCGGGGGCCAAGACAATGAGCAGTTCTTC
>TRBJ1-1|TRBV29-1|-|-
CSVELGVGTEAFF
TGCAGCGTTGAATTAGGGGTGGGCACTGAAGCTTTCTTT
>TRBJ2-1|TRBV11-3|-|TRBD1
CASSPRQGGVNEQFF
TGTGCCAGCAGCCCACGACAGGGGGGGGTCAATGAGCAGTTCTTC
>TRBJ2-5|TRBV6-2/TRBV6-3|many|-
CASRGTKETQYF
TGTGCCAGCAGAGGAACCAAAGAGACCCAGTACTTC
>TRBJ2-3|TRBV27|-|TRBD2
CASSAGLAGGGSTDTQYF
TGTGCCAGCAGTGCAGGACTAGCGGGGGGGGGTAGCACAGATACGCAGTATTTT
>TRBJ1-6|TRBV25-1|-|-
CASSEGLGYNSPLHF
TGTGCCAGCAGCGAGGGGCTCGGCTATAATTCACCCCTCCACTTT
>TRBJ1-5|TRBV5-8|-|-
CASSFLGHGGYQPQHF
TGTGCCAGCAGCTTCCTCGGTCACGGAGGTTATCAGCCCCAGCATTTT
>TRBJ1-4|TRBV28|-|-
CASRLGPETNEKLFF
TGTGCCAGCAGGCTGGGACCGGAAACTAATGAAAAACTGTTTTTT
>TRBJ2-7|TRBV7-2|few|-
CASSLFSSDGPSYEQYF
TGTGCCAGCAGCCTTTTCTCTAGCGACGGTCCCTCCTACGAGCAGTACTTC
>TRBJ1-5|TRBV6-5|-|-
CAGLPRGFNNQPQHF
TGTGCCGGCTTACCCAGGGGTTTTAACAATCAGCCCCAGCATTTT
>TRBJ2-7|TRBV4-3|many|TRBD2
CASSQGSVAGATYEQYF
TGCGCCAGCAGCCAAGGATCCGTAGCGGGGGCTACCTACGAGCAGTACTTC
>TRBJ1-2|TRBV28|-|-
CASSSPAKLYGYTF
TGTGCCAGCAGTTCCCCGGCGAAACTCTATGGCTACACCTTC
>TRBJ2-2|TRBV20-1|-|TRBD1
CSAKDRSGTGELFF
TGCAGTGCTAAGGACAGGTCGGGCACCGGGGAGCTGTTTTTT
>TRBJ2-1|TRBV20-1|few|-
CSATTGSYNEQFF
TGCAGTGCTACAACCGGCTCCTACAATGAGCAGTTCTTC
>TRBJ2-3|TRBV4-3|-|-
CASSQEGGSWGTDTQYF
TGCGCCAGCAGCCAAGAGGGTGGCAGTTGGGGAACAGATACGCAGTATTTT
>TRBJ2-4|TRBV4-1|-|-
CASSQDPNRVREQYF
TGCGCCAGCAGCCAAGATCCGAACAGGGTAAGGGAGCAGTACTTC
>TRBJ2-7|TRBV20-1|few|-
CSARDINGGYEQYF
TGCAGTGCTAGAGATATTAACGGGGGCTACGAGCAGTACTTC
>TRBJ2-1|TRBV15|-|-
CATSRDRRDEQFF
TGTGCCACCAGCAGAGATAGGCGAGATGAGCAGTTCTTC